This T cell receptor beta chain is drawn from a study of OX40 agonist ivuxolimab in advanced cancers. Study-wide context: Two cutaneous melanoma patients and one hepatocellular carcinoma patient, three in all, had partial responses.

Generated by immunoSEQ multiplex PCR, the TCRdb table keeps only in-frame clones and is missing some. There are about 150,000 clones in the sample; roughly 92% occur only once, and around 0.31% lies in the top ten. With respect to this clone: What it binds is unknown.

Sampling of blood occurred at baseline, cycle 4 day 1, and cycle 7 day 1. From germline, CDR1 is MDHEN and CDR2 SYDVKM. The V and J ends lost 5 bases and 7 bases respectively, with 14 bases between them. The CDR3 is 13 amino acids. Notes on the study in general: Compared with CD4+, CD8+ T cells on average had more expanded clones. Patients who responded partially at 0.1-3.0 mg/kg showed clonal expansion ranking among the lowest.

The clonotype comes from an adult with an advanced solid tumor such as melanoma, head and neck, liver or kidney cancer. Source: CD4+ or CD8+ T cells sorted from blood, taken in a trial of the OX40 agonist ivuxolimab. This chain links TRBV28 with TRBJ1-2; a possible D gene is TRBD1 (6 bases). CDR3 region: CASSTSGTSGYTF. The CDR3 nucleotides read TGTGCCAGCAGTACCTCCGGGACAAGTGGCTACACCTTC.